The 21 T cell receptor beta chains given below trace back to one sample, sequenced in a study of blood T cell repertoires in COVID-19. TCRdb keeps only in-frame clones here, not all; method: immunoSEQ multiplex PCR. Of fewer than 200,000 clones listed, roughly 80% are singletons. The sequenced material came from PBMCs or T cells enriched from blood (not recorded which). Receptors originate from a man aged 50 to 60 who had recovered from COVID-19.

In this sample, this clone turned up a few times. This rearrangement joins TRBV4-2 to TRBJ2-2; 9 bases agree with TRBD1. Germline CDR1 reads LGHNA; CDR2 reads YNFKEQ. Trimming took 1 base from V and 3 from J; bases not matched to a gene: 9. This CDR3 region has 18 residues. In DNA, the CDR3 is TGTGCCAGCAGCCAAGCTAGGGTGGGGACAGGGCACACCGGGGAGCTGTTTTTT. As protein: CASSQARVGTGHTGELFF.

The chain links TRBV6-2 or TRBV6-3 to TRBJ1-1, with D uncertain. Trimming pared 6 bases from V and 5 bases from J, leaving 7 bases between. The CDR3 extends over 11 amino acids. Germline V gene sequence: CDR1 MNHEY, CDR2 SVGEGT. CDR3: CASSHGTEAFF. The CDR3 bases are TGTGCCAGCAGCCACGGGACTGAAGCTTTCTTT.

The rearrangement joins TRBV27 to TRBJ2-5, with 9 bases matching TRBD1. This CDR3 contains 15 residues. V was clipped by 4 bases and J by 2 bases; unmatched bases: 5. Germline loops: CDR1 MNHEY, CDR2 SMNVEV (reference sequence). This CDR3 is CASSYSTGGQETQYF. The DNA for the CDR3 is TGTGCCAGCAGTTACTCGACAGGGGGGCAAGAGACCCAGTACTTC.

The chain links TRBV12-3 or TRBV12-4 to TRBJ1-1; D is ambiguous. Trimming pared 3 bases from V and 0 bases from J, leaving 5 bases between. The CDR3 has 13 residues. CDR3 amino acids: CASSFNMNTEAFF. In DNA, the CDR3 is TGTGCCAGCAGTTTCAACATGAACACTGAAGCTTTCTTT.

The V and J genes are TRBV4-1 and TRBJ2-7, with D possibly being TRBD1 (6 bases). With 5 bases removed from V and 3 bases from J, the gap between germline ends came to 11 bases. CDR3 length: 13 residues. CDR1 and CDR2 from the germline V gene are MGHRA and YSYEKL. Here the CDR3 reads CASSSRDNYEQYF. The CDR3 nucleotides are TGCGCCAGCAGCTCTCGGGACAACTACGAGCAGTACTTC.

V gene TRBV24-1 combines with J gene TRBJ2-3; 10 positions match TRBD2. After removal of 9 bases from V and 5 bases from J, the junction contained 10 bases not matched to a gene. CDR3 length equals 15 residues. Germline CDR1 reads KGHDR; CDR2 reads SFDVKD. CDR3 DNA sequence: TGTGCCACCGCCACTGAGCGGGGGGGAGTAGATACGCAGTATTTT. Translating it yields CATATERGGVDTQYF.

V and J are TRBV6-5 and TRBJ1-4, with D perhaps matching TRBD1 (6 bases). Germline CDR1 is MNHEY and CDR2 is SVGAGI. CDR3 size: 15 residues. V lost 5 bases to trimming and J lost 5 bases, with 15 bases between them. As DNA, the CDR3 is TGTGCCAGCAGTACCCAGACAGGTCAAAATGAAAAACTGTTTTTT. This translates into CASSTQTGQNEKLFF.

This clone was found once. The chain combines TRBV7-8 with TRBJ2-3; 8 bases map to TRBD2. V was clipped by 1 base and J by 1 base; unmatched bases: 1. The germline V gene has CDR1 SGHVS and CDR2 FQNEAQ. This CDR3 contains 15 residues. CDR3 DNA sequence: TGTGCCAGCAGCTTAGTTAGCGGGGGCACAGATACGCAGTATTTT. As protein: CASSLVSGGTDTQYF.

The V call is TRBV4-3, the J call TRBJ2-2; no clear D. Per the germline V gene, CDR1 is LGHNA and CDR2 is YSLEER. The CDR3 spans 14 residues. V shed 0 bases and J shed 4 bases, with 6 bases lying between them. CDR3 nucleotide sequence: TGCGCCAGCAGCCAAGATTACGGCACCGGGGAGCTGTTTTTT. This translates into CASSQDYGTGELFF.

The CDR3 sequence: CASTNGGQGRSYEQYF. The CDR3 DNA is TGTGCCAGCACCAATGGGGGACAGGGGAGATCCTACGAGCAGTACTTC. The chain joins TRBV27 to TRBJ2-7; 10 bases are a match to TRBD1. V shed 7 bases and J 1 base; nucleotides not matched to a gene: 10. The CDR3 runs to 16 residues. CDR1 is MNHEY, CDR2 SMNVEV, per germline (reference sequence).

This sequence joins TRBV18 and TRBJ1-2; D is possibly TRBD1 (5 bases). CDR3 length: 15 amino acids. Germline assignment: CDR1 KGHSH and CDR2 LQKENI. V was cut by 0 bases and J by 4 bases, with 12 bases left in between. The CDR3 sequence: CASSPPGAVGYGYTF. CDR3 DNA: TGTGCCAGCTCACCACCTGGGGCCGTCGGCTATGGCTACACCTTC.

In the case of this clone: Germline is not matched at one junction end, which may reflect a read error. The CDR3 protein is CASRKWASGGLEETQYF. In DNA form, the CDR3 reads TGTGCTAGCAGGAAGTGGGCTAGCGGGGGTCTCGAAGAGACCCAGTACTTC. J is TRBJ2-5 and V is TRBV7-7, with 10 bases identical to TRBD2. CDR3 length: 17 residues. Germline V CDR1 and CDR2: SSHAT, FNYEAQ (reference sequence).

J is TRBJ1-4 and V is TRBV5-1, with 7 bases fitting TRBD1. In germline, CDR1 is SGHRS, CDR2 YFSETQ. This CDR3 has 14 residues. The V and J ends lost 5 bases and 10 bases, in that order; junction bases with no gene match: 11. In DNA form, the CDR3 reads TGCGCCAGCAGTATACGACAGGGAGCGGGAAAACTGTTTTTT. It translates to CASSIRQGAGKLFF. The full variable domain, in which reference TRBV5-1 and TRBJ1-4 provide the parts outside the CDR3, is KAGVTQTPRYLIKTRGQQVTLSCSPISGHRSVSWYQQTPGQGLQFLFEYFSETQRNKGNFPGRFSGRQFSNSRSEMNVSTLELGDSALYLCASSIRQGAGKLFFGSGTQLSVL.

In nucleotides, the CDR3 is TGTGCCAGCAGCCAAGACAGGAGGCAGCCCCAGCATTTT. As protein: CASSQDRRQPQHF. J is TRBJ1-5 and V is TRBV3-1 (or the pseudogene TRBV3-2), with no clear D. V was clipped by 0 bases and J by 7 bases, with 7 bases between them. Germline V gene data show CDR1 as LGHDT and CDR2 as YNNKEL (reference sequence). The CDR3 loop spans 13 amino acids.

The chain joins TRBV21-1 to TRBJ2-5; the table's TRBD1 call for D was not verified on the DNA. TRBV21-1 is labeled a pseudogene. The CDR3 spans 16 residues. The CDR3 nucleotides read TGTGCCAGCAGGCCGAAGGGACAGAAGACATTGGAGACCCAGTACTTC. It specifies CASRPKGQKTLETQYF.

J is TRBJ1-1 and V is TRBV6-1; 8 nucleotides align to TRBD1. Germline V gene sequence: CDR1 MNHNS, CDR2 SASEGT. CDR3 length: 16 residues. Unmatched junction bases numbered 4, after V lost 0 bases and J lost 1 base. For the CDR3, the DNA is TGTGCCAGCAGTGAAGCGGTGACAGGGGCGAACACTGAAGCTTTCTTT. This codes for CASSEAVTGANTEAFF.

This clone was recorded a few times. The chain's CDR3 is CASSRTRGGTEAFF. CDR3 bases: TGTGCCAGCAGCAGGACCCGAGGGGGCACTGAAGCTTTCTTT. The chain carries TRBV2 and TRBJ1-1, with D perhaps TRBD1 (6 bases). CDR3 length equals 14 residues. Germline CDR1 SNHLY, CDR2 FYNNEI. V lost 6 bases and J lost 4, with 15 bases in between.

In DNA form, the CDR3 reads TGTGCCAGCAGCTCCCAGGGGGTTGTAACCGACACTGAAGCTTTCTTT. Its translation: CASSSQGVVTDTEAFF. The J gene is TRBJ1-1, the V gene TRBV7-8; 7 nucleotides line up with TRBD1. CDR1 is SGHVS and CDR2 is FQNEAQ in the germline V gene. With V trimmed by 4 bases and J by 3 bases, 11 bases remained unmatched. The CDR3 length is 16 residues.

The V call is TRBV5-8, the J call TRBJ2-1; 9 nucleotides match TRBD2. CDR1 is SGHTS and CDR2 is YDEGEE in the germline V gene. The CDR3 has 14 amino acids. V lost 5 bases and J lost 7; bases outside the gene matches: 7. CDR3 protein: CASSPLGLANEQFF. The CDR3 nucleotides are TGTGCCAGCAGTCCCCTGGGACTAGCAAATGAGCAGTTCTTC.

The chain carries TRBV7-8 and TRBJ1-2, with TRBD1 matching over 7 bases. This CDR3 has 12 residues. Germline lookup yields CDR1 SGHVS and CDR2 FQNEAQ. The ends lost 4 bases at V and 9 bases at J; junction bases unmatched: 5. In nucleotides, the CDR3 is TGTGCCAGCAGCTCCAACAGGGGTAGCTACACCTTC. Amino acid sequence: CASSSNRGSYTF.

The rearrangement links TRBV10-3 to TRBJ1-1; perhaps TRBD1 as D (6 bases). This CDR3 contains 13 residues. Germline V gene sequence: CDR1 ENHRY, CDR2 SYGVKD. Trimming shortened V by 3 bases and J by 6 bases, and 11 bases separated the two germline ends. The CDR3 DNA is TGTGCCATCAGTGAAACAGGGTTGGCTGAAGCTTTCTTT. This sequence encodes CAISETGLAEAFF.